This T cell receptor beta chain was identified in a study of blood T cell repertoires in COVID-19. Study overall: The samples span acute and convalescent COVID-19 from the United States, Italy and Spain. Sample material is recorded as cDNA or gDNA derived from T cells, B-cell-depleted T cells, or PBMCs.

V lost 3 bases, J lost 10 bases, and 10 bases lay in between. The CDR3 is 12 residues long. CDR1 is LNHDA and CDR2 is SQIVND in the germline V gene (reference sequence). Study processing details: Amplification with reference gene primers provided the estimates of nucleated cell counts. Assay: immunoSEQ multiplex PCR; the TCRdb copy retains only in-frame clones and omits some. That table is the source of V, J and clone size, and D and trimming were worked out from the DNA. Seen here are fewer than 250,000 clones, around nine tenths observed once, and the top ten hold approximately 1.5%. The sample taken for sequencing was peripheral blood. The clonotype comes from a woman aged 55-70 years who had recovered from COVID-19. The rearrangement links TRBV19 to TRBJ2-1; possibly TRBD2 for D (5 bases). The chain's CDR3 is CASSIGRREQFF. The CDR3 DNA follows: TGTGCCAGTAGTATTGGCAGGAGGGAGCAGTTCTTC.